These 21 T cell receptor beta chains were sequenced from one sample in a study of shared clonotypes between healthy human individuals. Sequencing used immunoSEQ multiplex PCR; TCRdb keeps in-frame clones, though not all of them. This sample carries 1.5 million to 2.5 million clones, about 95% of them seen once, and the ten largest clones take more than 0.95%. It was CD45RO-negative cells, positively selected for CCR7, that made up naive CD8 cells, with terminally differentiated effector memory CD45RA+ cells excluded. Sequencing was performed on naive CD8+ T cells sorted from blood. The receptors here all came from a man between 18 and 35 years old in good health.

The chain has TRBV27 and TRBJ2-1; tentatively, D is TRBD1 (5 bases). V was cut by 5 bases and J by 3 bases, with 11 bases left in between. Looked up from germline, CDR1 is MNHEY and CDR2 is SMNVEV (reference sequence). The CDR3 covers 14 residues. CDR3 sequence: CASSIRAVYNEQFF. The CDR3 DNA sequence: TGTGCCAGCAGTATCAGGGCGGTCTACAATGAGCAGTTCTTC.

The chain is built from TRBV2 and TRBJ1-2, with 8 bases matching TRBD1. The CDR3 has 15 amino acids. Germline values: CDR1 SNHLY, CDR2 FYNNEI. After removal of 1 base from V and 4 bases from J, the junction contained 5 bases not matched to a gene. The CDR3 coding sequence is TGTGCCAGCAGTGAAGAGGACAGGGCGGTCTATGGCTACACCTTC. Its protein is CASSEEDRAVYGYTF.

CDR3 amino acids: CASSPLRSATYEQYF. CDR3 bases: TGCGCCAGCAGCCCGCTAAGGTCCGCGACCTACGAGCAGTACTTC. This chain connects TRBV4-1 to TRBJ2-7; D is unresolved. Between the trimmed V and J ends, which lost 4 bases and 2 bases, there was a span of 15 bases. The CDR3 runs to 15 residues. The germline gives CDR1 MGHRA, CDR2 YSYEKL.

The chain carries TRBV4-1 and TRBJ1-1; 7 bases are shared with TRBD1. V was pared by 4 bases and J by 1 base, with 12 bases of the junction left unmatched. Germline V lookup: CDR1 MGHRA, CDR2 YSYEKL. This CDR3 has 17 residues. The CDR3 protein is CASSPRTGGTTNTEAFF. The CDR3 bases are TGCGCCAGCAGCCCTCGGACAGGAGGGACCACGAACACTGAAGCTTTCTTT.

In this sample, this clone turned up a few times. The same CDR3 also results from other DNA sequences found in this sample. The genes are TRBV9 and TRBJ1-1, with TRBD1 matching 7 bases. The V gene's germline CDR1 is SGDLS and CDR2 YYNGEE. The CDR3 extends over 13 amino acids. V lost 4 bases and J lost 1; bases outside the gene matches: 1. CDR3 bases: TGTGCCAGCAGCCAGGGGGGGAACACTGAAGCTTTCTTT. As protein: CASSQGGNTEAFF. The variable domain in full, with the rest retrieved from reference TRBV9 and TRBJ1-1, is DSGVTQTPKHLITATGQRVTLRCSPRSGDLSVYWYQQSLDQGLQFLIQYYNGEERAKGNILERFSAQQFPDLHSELNLSSLELGDSALYFCASSQGGNTEAFFGQGTRLTVV.

V and J are TRBV30 and TRBJ1-4, with D tentatively TRBD1 (6 bases). Trimming shortened V by 0 bases and J by 0 bases, and 17 bases separated the two germline ends. The CDR3 is made up of 18 amino acids. Germline values: CDR1 GTSNPN, CDR2 SVGIG (reference sequence). CDR3 protein: CAWSVRQGKKATNEKLFF. The CDR3 coding sequence is TGTGCCTGGAGTGTAAGGCAGGGGAAGAAGGCAACTAATGAAAAACTGTTTTTT.

This rearrangement joins TRBV18 to TRBJ1-3; D remains ambiguous. Germline assignment: CDR1 KGHSH and CDR2 LQKENI. The CDR3 runs 14 residues. V gave up 5 bases and J gave up 0 bases, with 8 bases separating them. CDR3 sequence: CASSTFDSGNTIYF. The CDR3 DNA is TGTGCCAGCTCAACCTTTGACTCTGGAAACACCATATATTTT.

This chain links TRBV5-8 with TRBJ1-1, with D possibly matching TRBD1 (5 bases). Trimming took 4 bases from V and 5 from J, leaving 12 bases between them. CDR1 and CDR2 from the germline V gene are SGHTS and YDEGEE. This CDR3 contains 13 residues. CDR3 sequence: CASSRDRLTEAFF. In nucleotides, the CDR3 is TGTGCCAGCAGCCGGGACCGACTTACTGAAGCTTTCTTT.

A note on this clone: The sample contains more than one DNA sequence encoding this CDR3. V and J are TRBV28 and TRBJ2-1; the D gene is possibly TRBD2 (5 bases). Germline CDR1 MDHEN, CDR2 SYDVKM. V was trimmed by 5 bases and J by 3 bases, leaving 8 bases between them. The CDR3 is made up of 13 amino acids. The CDR3, as DNA: TGTGCCAGCAGTGACCGGGGCTACAATGAGCAGTTCTTC. The encoded protein is CASSDRGYNEQFF.

This rearrangement joins TRBV7-9 to TRBJ2-1; TRBD2 matches 11 bases. The CDR3 sequence is 15 residues long. J gave up 8 bases and V 4 bases, and 7 bases lay outside the gene matches. Looked up from germline, CDR1 is SEHNR and CDR2 is FQNEAQ (reference sequence). The CDR3 nucleotides read TGTGCCAGCAGCTCGACTAGCGGGATGATAGATGAGCAGTTCTTC. Translation gives CASSSTSGMIDEQFF.

This rearrangement joins TRBV6-5 to TRBJ1-2; 8 bases are a match to TRBD1. Germline V gene data show CDR1 as MNHEY and CDR2 as SVGAGI. Trimming took 0 bases from V and 2 from J; bases not matched to a gene: 5. The CDR3 covers 16 residues. The CDR3 sequence is CASSYSTGEINYGYTF. In nucleotides, the CDR3 is TGTGCCAGCAGTTACTCGACAGGGGAGATAAACTATGGCTACACCTTC.

A word on this clone: In the same sample, other DNA sequences code for this CDR3. The CDR3 coding sequence is TGTGCCAGCAGCTTGGAGGGGCAAGAGACCCAGTACTTC. It encodes CASSLEGQETQYF. The chain is built from TRBV5-6 and TRBJ2-5; D is possibly TRBD1 (5 bases). This CDR3 comprises 13 residues. The germline gives CDR1 SGHDT, CDR2 YYEEEE. The V gene lost 0 bases and the J gene lost 2 bases, with 5 bases spanning the gap.

This clone came up once. This sequence joins TRBV4-3 and TRBJ2-7; tentative D call: TRBD2 (6 bases). The CDR3 length is 15 residues. CDR1 is LGHNA and CDR2 is YSLEER in the germline V gene. V dropped 0 bases and J dropped 1 base, with 10 bases sitting between them. As DNA, the CDR3 is TGCGCCAGCAGCCAAGATACTAGCCCTTCCTACGAGCAGTACTTC. This codes for CASSQDTSPSYEQYF.

V is TRBV27 and J is TRBJ2-3, with 10 bases lining up with TRBD1. V was pared by 2 bases and J by 7 bases, with 15 bases of the junction left unmatched. CDR1 and CDR2 (germline): MNHEY, SMNVEV (reference sequence). The CDR3 is made up of 18 amino acids. This chain's CDR3 is CASSLPSGTGDHTNTQYF. CDR3 sequence (DNA): TGTGCCAGCAGTTTACCCTCCGGGACAGGGGATCACACGAATACGCAGTATTTT.

The chain recombines TRBV29-1 with TRBJ2-3; a possible D gene is TRBD2 (6 bases). Trimming took 6 bases from V and 2 from J, leaving 18 bases between them. Germline V gives CDR1 SQVTM, CDR2 ANQGSEA. This CDR3 contains 15 residues. CDR3 DNA sequence: TGCAGCGTAGCCCCGCGGGGCTGGGCCACAGATACGCAGTATTTT. Its translation: CSVAPRGWATDTQYF.

The rearrangement uses TRBV23-1 and TRBJ1-3, with D possibly being TRBD1 (5 bases). Being an ORF, TRBV23-1 has a function that is uncertain. Trimming removed 5 bases at V and 1 base at J, with 15 bases between. This CDR3 has 16 amino acids. The CDR3 reads CASSSYRRPSGNTIYF. CDR3 bases: TGCGCCAGCAGTTCTTACAGGAGACCTTCTGGAAACACCATATATTTT.

The chain is built from TRBV10-3 and TRBJ1-2, with D hard to call. The CDR3 contains 12 residues. Germline-derived CDR1 and CDR2 are ENHRY and SYGVKD. V gave up 11 bases and J gave up 8 bases, with 18 bases separating them. The CDR3 reads CAVGGPRGGYTF. For the CDR3, the DNA is TGTGCCGTTGGAGGGCCCCGAGGGGGCTACACCTTC.

This chain joins TRBV4-1 and TRBJ1-3; the D is unclear. V was trimmed by 4 bases and J by 0 bases, leaving 13 bases between them. The CDR3 runs to 16 residues. The germline V gene encodes CDR1 MGHRA and CDR2 YSYEKL. The CDR3 DNA is TGCGCCAGCAGCCCGATACCTACGGTCTCTGGAAACACCATATATTTT. Its translation: CASSPIPTVSGNTIYF.

This clone was seen a single time. This chain joins TRBV7-9 and TRBJ2-3, with 7 bases aligning to TRBD2. The J segment lost 5 bases and the V segment lost 5 bases, leaving 10 bases of the junction unmatched. The CDR3 covers 15 residues. CDR1 and CDR2 (germline): SEHNR, FQNEAQ (reference sequence). The CDR3 reads CASSPRLAPGDTQYF. The CDR3 DNA reads as TGTGCCAGCAGCCCAAGACTAGCCCCCGGAGATACGCAGTATTTT.

The chain combines TRBV9 with TRBJ2-3; D call uncertain. V lost 4 bases and J lost 0, with 9 bases in between. CDR3 size: 14 residues. Looked up from germline, CDR1 is SGDLS and CDR2 is YYNGEE. DNA of the CDR3: TGTGCCAGCAGCCCCGGGTCGAGCACAGATACGCAGTATTTT. Its translation: CASSPGSSTDTQYF.

This chain links TRBV18 with TRBJ1-1, with D uncertain. The CDR3 sequence is 16 residues long. V shed 1 base and J shed 0 bases, with 12 bases lying between them. CDR1 and CDR2 from the germline V gene are KGHSH and LQKENI. CDR3 protein: CASSPLEGVMNTEAFF. The CDR3 bases are TGTGCCAGCTCACCACTTGAAGGCGTCATGAACACTGAAGCTTTCTTT.